A selection of T cell receptor beta chains follows, all from one sample in a study of molecular identifiers for immune sequencing clone quantification. One entry per CDR3 protein, called by TCRdb with MiXCR from the PCR reads. The table shows around 460,000 distinct CDR3 sequences, with around 23% occurring only once. The specimen was naive CD8+ T cells from blood, with Jurkat cell RNA spiked in. Receptors originate from a human donor in good health. Some libraries in this study had Jurkat cell RNA spiked in. CDR3s include the opening cysteine and the closing phenylalanine or tryptophan. The D gene is left open where the match is weak. Expanded clones get a size class; other rows say once, few or many, or leave the size out.

abundance	v_gene	d_gene	j_gene	CDR3aa	CDR3nt
many	TRBV2	.	TRBJ2-7	CASSLTVAYEQYF	TGTGCCAGCAGTCTTACAGTAGCCTACGAGCAGTACTTC
few	TRBV13	.	TRBJ1-1	CASSPGRKSWADTEAFF	TGTGCCAGCAGCCCCGGGCGAAAATCGTGGGCTGACACTGAAGCTTTCTTT
.	TRBV7-9	TRBD2	TRBJ2-5	CASSITGTSGRQETQYF	TGTGCCAGCAGCATCACCGGGACTAGCGGGAGACAAGAGACCCAGTACTTC
.	TRBV7-2	TRBD1	TRBJ1-4	CASSPWTGDNEKLFF	TGTGCCAGCAGCCCCTGGACAGGGGATAATGAAAAACTGTTTTTT
.	TRBV7-2	TRBD2	TRBJ2-1	CASTPAGGGYNEQFF	TGTGCCAGCACCCCCGCGGGCGGGGGGTACAATGAGCAGTTCTTC
.	TRBV18	.	TRBJ1-1	CARSPARGGSTEAFF	TGTGCCAGATCACCAGCTCGGGGAGGAAGTACTGAAGCTTTCTTT
.	TRBV6-5	TRBD2	TRBJ2-3	CASSYSGLAGIHGAAYF	TGTGCCAGCAGTTACTCAGGGCTAGCGGGCATTCATGGGGCCGCGTATTTT
few	TRBV13	.	TRBJ2-3	CASFPRGTDTQYF	TGTGCCAGCTTTCCCCGGGGCACAGATACGCAGTATTTT
.	TRBV19	TRBD2	TRBJ2-3	CASSIGLGLAGLSTQYF	TGTGCCAGTAGTATTGGTCTTGGACTAGCGGGCCTGAGTACGCAGTATTTT
few	TRBV7-2	.	TRBJ1-5	CASSLDGELYNQPQHF	TGTGCCAGCAGCTTAGACGGGGAACTATATAATCAGCCCCAGCATTTT
few	TRBV19	.	TRBJ1-1	CASSPQLQGTEAFF	TGTGCCAGTAGTCCCCAACTCCAGGGTACTGAAGCTTTCTTT
.	TRBV20-1	TRBD2	TRBJ2-7	CSARDGFRTSGGYEQYF	TGCAGTGCTAGAGATGGTTTTCGCACTAGCGGGGGGTACGAGCAGTACTTC
.	TRBV5-1	TRBD1	TRBJ1-1	CASSFGRTGDEAFF	TGCGCCAGCAGCTTCGGGCGGACAGGGGATGAAGCTTTCTTT
.	TRBV27	TRBD1	TRBJ2-3	CASSLSFWTGSSDTQYF	TGTGCCAGCAGTTTATCGTTTTGGACAGGGTCTTCAGATACGCAGTATTTT
many	TRBV4-3	TRBD1	TRBJ1-1	CASSRDSGQLNTEAFF	TGCGCCAGCAGCCGAGATTCGGGACAGCTAAACACTGAAGCTTTCTTT
.	TRBV28	TRBD1	TRBJ2-1	CASSIHGQGSSNEQFF	TGTGCCAGCAGTATCCACGGACAGGGCTCCTCCAATGAGCAGTTCTTC